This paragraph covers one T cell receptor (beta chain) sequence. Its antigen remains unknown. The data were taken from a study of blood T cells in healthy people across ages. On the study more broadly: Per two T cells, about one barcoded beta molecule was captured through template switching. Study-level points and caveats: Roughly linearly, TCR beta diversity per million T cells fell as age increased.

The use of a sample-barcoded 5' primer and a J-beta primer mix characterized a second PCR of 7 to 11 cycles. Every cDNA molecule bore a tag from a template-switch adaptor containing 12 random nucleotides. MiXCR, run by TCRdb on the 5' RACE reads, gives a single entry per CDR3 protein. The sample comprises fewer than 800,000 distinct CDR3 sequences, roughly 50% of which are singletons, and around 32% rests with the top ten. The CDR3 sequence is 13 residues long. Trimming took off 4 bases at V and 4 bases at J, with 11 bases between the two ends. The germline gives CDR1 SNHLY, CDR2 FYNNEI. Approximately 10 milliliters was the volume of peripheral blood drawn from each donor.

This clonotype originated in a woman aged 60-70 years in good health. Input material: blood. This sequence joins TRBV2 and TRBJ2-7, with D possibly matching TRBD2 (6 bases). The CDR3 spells CASSGGVSYEQYF. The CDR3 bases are TGTGCCAGCAGTGGGGGGGTCAGTTACGAGCAGTACTTC.